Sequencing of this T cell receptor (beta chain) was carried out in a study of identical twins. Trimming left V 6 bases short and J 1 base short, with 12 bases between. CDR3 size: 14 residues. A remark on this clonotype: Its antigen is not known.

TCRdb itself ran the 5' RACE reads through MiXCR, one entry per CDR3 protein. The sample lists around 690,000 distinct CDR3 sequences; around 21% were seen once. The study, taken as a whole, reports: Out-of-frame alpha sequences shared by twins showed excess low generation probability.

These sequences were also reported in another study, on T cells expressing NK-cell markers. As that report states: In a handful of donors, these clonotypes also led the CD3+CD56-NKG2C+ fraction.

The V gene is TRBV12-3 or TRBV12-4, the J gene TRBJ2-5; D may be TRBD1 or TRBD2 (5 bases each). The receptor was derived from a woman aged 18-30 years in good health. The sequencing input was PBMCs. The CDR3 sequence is CASSPGRIQETQYF. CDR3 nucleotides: TGTGCCAGCAGCCCGGGACGGATCCAAGAGACCCAGTACTTC.